This entry lists 26 T cell receptor beta chains sequenced from one sample in a study of T cell changes during pregnancy in multiple sclerosis. The method was immunoSEQ multiplex PCR; TCRdb's version includes in-frame clones alone and lacks a portion of them. The sample contains 65,000 to 85,000 clones, around 90% of which appear only once. The sample in question was peripheral blood, obtained after pregnancy. These receptors all stem from a female donor with multiple sclerosis, enrolled in a pregnancy study.

The chain carries TRBV6-5 and TRBJ1-5; D not certain. Germline-derived CDR1 and CDR2 are MNHEY and SVGAGI. The CDR3 loop spans 10 amino acids. V was shortened by 9 bases and J by 4 bases, with 4 bases between the two germline ends. This CDR3 reads CASPNQPQHF. The CDR3 DNA reads as TGTGCCAGTCCAAATCAGCCCCAGCATTTT.

The CDR3 region has the DNA TGTGCCAGCAGCGCCCAACATCGGGGAGAGACCCAGTACTTC. It yields the protein CASSAQHRGETQYF. The rearrangement links TRBV9 to TRBJ2-5; tentative D call: TRBD2 (5 bases). V was clipped by 3 bases and J by 4 bases, with 13 bases between them. The CDR3 is made up of 14 amino acids. CDR1 and CDR2 from the germline V gene are SGDLS and YYNGEE.

This chain links TRBV28 with TRBJ1-2; no clear D gene. The CDR3 runs to 13 residues. Germline V CDR1 and CDR2: MDHEN, SYDVKM. Trimming left V 3 bases short and J 8 bases short, with 13 bases between. The CDR3 DNA sequence: TGTGCCAGCAGTTTGCAGGTCAGGAGGGGCTACACCTTC. It encodes CASSLQVRRGYTF.

The rearrangement links TRBV6-5 to TRBJ1-1; possibly TRBD1 for D (6 bases). Germline CDR1 MNHEY, CDR2 SVGAGI. V shed 2 bases and J shed 8 bases, with 12 bases lying between them. The CDR3 extends over 13 amino acids. The CDR3 reads CASSYLGQQEAFF. Written as DNA, the CDR3 is TGTGCCAGCAGTTACCTTGGACAGCAGGAAGCTTTCTTT.

The chain is built from TRBV4-2 and TRBJ2-6; D is uncertain. Trimming took off 2 bases at V and 0 bases at J, with 8 bases between the two ends. Germline assignment: CDR1 LGHNA and CDR2 YNFKEQ. This CDR3 comprises 16 residues. The CDR3 protein is CASSQNEASGANVLTF. DNA for the CDR3: TGTGCCAGCAGCCAAAACGAGGCCTCTGGGGCCAACGTCCTGACTTTC.

The chain joins TRBV11-3 to TRBJ2-5; D is ambiguous. V was pared by 5 bases and J by 2 bases, with 12 bases between. This CDR3 comprises 14 residues. CDR1 and CDR2 from the germline V gene are SGHNT and YENEEA. The CDR3 loop is CASSPTELQETQYF. For the CDR3, the DNA is TGTGCCAGCAGCCCAACGGAACTACAAGAGACCCAGTACTTC. Full variable domain (outside the CDR3, taken from reference TRBV11-3 and TRBJ2-5): EAGVVQSPRYKIIEKKQPVAFWCNPISGHNTLYWYLQNLGQGPELLIRYENEEAVDDSQLPKDRFSAERLKGVDSTLKIQPAELGDSAVYLCASSPTELQETQYFGPGTRLLVL.

The rearrangement joins TRBV7-9 to TRBJ2-7, with TRBD1 matching over 8 bases. Trimming cost V 4 bases and J 6 bases; bases outside gene matches: 2. Germline V gene sequence: CDR1 SEHNR, CDR2 FQNEAQ (reference sequence). There are 12 residues in the CDR3. The CDR3 protein is CASSWTGTEQYF. The CDR3 DNA reads TGTGCCAGCAGCTGGACAGGGACCGAGCAGTACTTC.

The chain has TRBV2 and TRBJ2-7; D is uncertain. V gave up 2 bases and J gave up 7 bases, with 12 bases separating them. Germline V gives CDR1 SNHLY, CDR2 FYNNEI. CDR3 length: 13 residues. CDR3 sequence (DNA): TGTGCCAGCAGTGAAAATCGCCTAGGAGAGCAGTACTTC. Translation gives CASSENRLGEQYF.

The rearrangement uses TRBV28 and TRBJ1-5, with D possibly being TRBD1 (6 bases). The germline V gene encodes CDR1 MDHEN and CDR2 SYDVKM. Trimming took off 6 bases at V and 9 bases at J, with 9 bases between the two ends. CDR3 size: 11 residues. The CDR3 protein is CASSRGGPQHF. CDR3 DNA: TGTGCCAGCAGCCGAGGGGGGCCCCAGCATTTT.

The rearrangement joins TRBV4-3 to TRBJ2-1, with TRBD2 as a possible D gene (6 bases). The germline V and J ends were trimmed by 2 bases and 0 bases, with 14 bases remaining between them. Germline-derived CDR1 and CDR2 are LGHNA and YSLEER. This CDR3 is 17 amino acids long. CDR3 DNA sequence: TGCGCCAGCAGCCAAATGGATGGCGGGATCTCCTACAATGAGCAGTTCTTC. Its protein is CASSQMDGGISYNEQFF.

CDR3 nucleotides: TGCGCCAGCAGCGAGGGACAGGGGAAATTCTACGAGCAGTACTTC. It encodes CASSEGQGKFYEQYF. The gene calls are TRBV5-1 and TRBJ2-7; TRBD1 matches at 10 bases. This CDR3 comprises 15 residues. Germline-derived CDR1 and CDR2 are SGHRS and YFSETQ. The trim removed 4 bases at V and 3 bases at J, leaving 7 bases unmatched.

There are a few counts of this clone. The chain employs TRBV6-1 and TRBJ1-1; D ambiguous. Germline V lookup: CDR1 MNHNS, CDR2 SASEGT. This CDR3 region has 14 residues. The V and J ends lost 4 bases and 5 bases respectively, with 14 bases between them. The DNA of the CDR3 is TGTGCCAGCAGTGTTATTTGGGGAGGGACTGAAGCTTTCTTT. The encoded protein is CASSVIWGGTEAFF.

This chain joins TRBV4-1 and TRBJ1-1; D possibly corresponds to TRBD1 (6 bases). Germline lookup yields CDR1 MGHRA and CDR2 YSYEKL. Trimming took off 0 bases at V and 0 bases at J, with 11 bases between the two ends. CDR3 length: 16 residues. The CDR3 DNA reads as TGCGCCAGCAGCCAAGATCCGGGACACTTGAACACTGAAGCTTTCTTT. Translation: CASSQDPGHLNTEAFF.

V usage is TRBV4-1 and J usage is TRBJ1-3; 9 positions match TRBD1. Germline CDR1 MGHRA, CDR2 YSYEKL. The V segment lost 5 bases and the J segment 2 bases; nucleotides outside the gene matches: 10. CDR3 length equals 17 residues. The CDR3 spells CASSAPSGTGTGNTIYF. The CDR3, as DNA: TGCGCCAGCAGCGCTCCCTCCGGGACAGGGACTGGAAACACCATATATTTT.

The CDR3 nucleotides are TGTGCCAGCAGCTCCGCGGAAGGTAGCGGACCCTACAATGAGCAGTTCTTC. Amino acids: CASSSAEGSGPYNEQFF. The chain is built from TRBV7-9 and TRBJ2-1; D may be TRBD2 (6 bases). The CDR3 sequence is 17 residues long. V shed 4 bases and J shed 2 bases, with 18 bases lying between them. Looked up from germline, CDR1 is SEHNR and CDR2 is FQNEAQ (reference sequence). The full variable domain, in which reference TRBV7-9 and TRBJ2-1 provide the parts outside the CDR3, is DTGVSQNPRHKITKRGQNVTFRCDPISEHNRLYWYRQTLGQGPEFLTYFQNEAQLEKSRLLSDRFSAERPKGSFSTLEIQRTEQGDSAMYLCASSSAEGSGPYNEQFFGPGTRLTVL.

The table lists this clone with a count of one. The chain's CDR3 is CASSKGTGGSVAGNTIYF. In DNA form, the CDR3 reads TGCGCCAGCAGCAAAGGGACAGGGGGGAGTGTCGCTGGAAACACCATATATTTT. The J gene is TRBJ1-3, the V gene TRBV5-1; 11 bases agree with TRBD1. CDR1 SGHRS and CDR2 YFSETQ come from the germline V gene. This CDR3 is 18 amino acids long. The V and J ends lost 4 bases and 2 bases, in that order; junction bases with no gene match: 11.

The rearrangement links TRBV30 to TRBJ2-7, with 7 bases aligning to TRBD1. Per germline, CDR1 GTSNPN and CDR2 SVGIG (reference sequence). The V and J ends lost 0 bases and 4 bases, in that order; junction bases with no gene match: 3. The CDR3 is 13 amino acids. CDR3 loop: CAWSVNRGYEQYF. The CDR3 nucleotides are TGTGCCTGGAGTGTCAACAGGGGATACGAGCAGTACTTC.

The rearrangement links TRBV28 to TRBJ1-2; weak D call: TRBD1 (6 bases). Trimming removed 6 bases from V and 4 bases from J, with 21 bases in between. Germline V gene sequence: CDR1 MDHEN, CDR2 SYDVKM. This CDR3 spans 16 amino acids. The CDR3 DNA reads as TGTGCCAGCAGGTACCCGGCGGGGGGCAAGGGCTATGGCTACACCTTC. It is translated as CASRYPAGGKGYGYTF.

This sequence joins TRBV4-3 and TRBJ1-4; 10 bases line up with TRBD1. With V trimmed by 1 base and J by 3 bases, 8 bases remained unmatched. CDR1 is LGHNA, CDR2 YSLEER, per germline. The CDR3 contains 18 residues. In nucleotides, the CDR3 is TGCGCCAGCAGCCAAGGGAGACAGGGGGCCAATCCTAATGAAAAACTGTTTTTT. As protein: CASSQGRQGANPNEKLFF.

This rearrangement joins TRBV5-1 to TRBJ2-1; possibly TRBD2 for D (5 bases). Per the germline V gene, CDR1 is SGHRS and CDR2 is YFSETQ. The CDR3 runs to 15 residues. Trimming took off 1 base at V and 7 bases at J, with 15 bases between the two ends. Written as DNA, the CDR3 is TGCGCCAGCAGCTTGAAACCTAGCTTAGGGAATGAGCAGTTCTTC. It encodes CASSLKPSLGNEQFF.

The genes are TRBV7-9 and TRBJ1-1; D unresolved. In germline, CDR1 is SEHNR, CDR2 FQNEAQ (reference sequence). Trimming took 5 bases from V and 0 from J, leaving 10 bases between them. CDR3 length: 14 amino acids. The CDR3 nucleotides are TGTGCCAGCAGCCAGAAGATAATGAACACTGAAGCTTTCTTT. Translation gives CASSQKIMNTEAFF.

This chain connects TRBV5-1 to TRBJ2-7; 8 nucleotides agree with TRBD2. This CDR3 is built from 15 residues. From germline, CDR1 is SGHRS and CDR2 YFSETQ. V shed 3 bases, J shed 2 bases, and the junction held 7 bases outside the gene matches. CDR3 sequence reads: CASSSNPGGPYEQYF. The CDR3 nucleotides are TGCGCCAGCAGCTCTAATCCGGGAGGGCCCTACGAGCAGTACTTC.

This chain links TRBV6-6 with TRBJ2-1; TRBD2 agrees at 12 bases. Germline V lookup: CDR1 MNHNY, CDR2 SVGAGI (reference sequence). The J segment lost 9 bases and the V segment lost 5 bases, leaving 8 bases of the junction unmatched. The CDR3 is 15 amino acids. For the CDR3, the DNA is TGTGCCAGCAGTAGAGGGACTAGCGGGTCCCCTGAGCAGTTCTTC. This sequence encodes CASSRGTSGSPEQFF.

This clone was seen just once. This sequence joins TRBV15 and TRBJ2-1, with D possibly matching TRBD2 (5 bases). Germline V CDR1 and CDR2: LNHNV, YYDKDF (reference sequence). The germline V and J ends were trimmed by 0 bases and 7 bases, with 13 bases remaining between them. The CDR3 is 15 residues long. CDR3 nucleotide sequence: TGTGCCACCAGCAGAGATAAAGGGTCGGGGAATGAGCAGTTCTTC. Amino acids: CATSRDKGSGNEQFF.

This clone has just a few counts. The genes are TRBV25-1 and TRBJ1-2; D perhaps matches TRBD1 (6 bases). Per the germline V gene, CDR1 is MGHDK and CDR2 is SYGVNS. The V end lost 6 bases, the J end lost 3 bases, and 14 bases lay between the germline ends. This CDR3 is 14 amino acids long. In DNA form, the CDR3 reads TGTGCCAGCAGAGAAACAGGGAGGGACTATGGCTACACCTTC. It encodes CASRETGRDYGYTF.

The J gene is TRBJ2-7, the V gene TRBV6-5, with D possibly being TRBD1 (6 bases). V was trimmed by 0 bases and J by 6 bases, leaving 15 bases between them. The germline CDR1 and CDR2 sequences are MNHEY and SVGAGI. CDR3 length: 15 residues. CDR3 in amino acids: CASSYSPRGGREQYF. The CDR3 DNA follows: TGTGCCAGCAGTTACTCTCCCCGTGGGGGCCGCGAGCAGTACTTC.